This TCR beta chain was sequenced during a study of shared clonotypes between healthy human individuals. The assay was immunoSEQ multiplex PCR, and TCRdb's table has in-frame clones only and misses some. This table holds approximately 500,000 clones, 65% to 85% found once. Sequenced: PBMCs. This sequence originates from a woman aged 40 to 50 in good health. Some clones in this sample may be carry-over from other donors' samples.

DNA of the CDR3: TGTGCCAGCAGTAGGGACGGATTTGAAGCTTTCTTT. Translated: CASSRDGFEAFF. The chain links TRBV2 to TRBJ1-1; the D gene is possibly TRBD1 (5 bases). The CDR3 loop spans 12 amino acids. The V and J ends lost 5 bases and 7 bases respectively, with 11 bases between them. Germline V gene sequence: CDR1 SNHLY, CDR2 FYNNEI.